The present T cell receptor (beta chain) was sequenced within a study of regulatory T cells in long-lasting Graves disease. Looking at the study overall: Patients with persistent Graves' disease had over 5 years of antithyroid drugs and persistent TSH receptor antibodies. Study conclusions and caveats: In persistent patients, shared public clonotypes (around 2,600) outnumbered those in new patients (almost 1,000).

The TCR beta library used iRepertoire HTBI primers with Arm-PCR amplification of CDR3. Authors' methods: Analysis of the samples identified roughly 62 TRBV and 13 to 15 TRBJ segments. TCRdb re-analysed the multiplex PCR reads in MiXCR, keeping a single row per CDR3 protein. The V and J calls reflect TCRdb's pipeline rather than the authors' work. The repertoire holds more than 300,000 distinct CDR3 sequences, with 20% to 25% as singletons. The sample's time point: persistent/refractory GD, antithyroid drugs over 5 years with positive TRAb. The TCR library was made from RNA extracted from PBMCs. This clonotype was seen ten or more times. No antigen is known for it. The receptor was isolated from a woman in her forties with Graves disease. Specimen: peripheral blood mononuclear cells (PBMCs), collected when the disease was refractory, from a patient treated with antithyroid drugs.

CDR3 DNA: TGTGCCAGCAGTCAGAGGACCCAATCCGGCGAGCAGTACTTC. Translating gives CASSQRTQSGEQYF. V is TRBV2 and J is TRBJ2-7; D remains unclear. The CDR3 contains 14 residues. V was clipped by 5 bases and J by 6 bases, with 17 bases between them. CDR1 SNHLY and CDR2 FYNNEI come from the germline V gene.